This T cell receptor beta chain emerged from a study of blood T cell repertoires in COVID-19. In the study overall: From the United States, Italy and Spain came samples of acute and convalescent COVID-19. PBMCs, B-cell-depleted T cells, or T cells were the source of the cDNA or gDNA that made up the material.

As originally analysed: Cell counts per sample came from amplifying reference gene primers. Here immunoSEQ multiplex PCR was the method, and the copy in TCRdb shows in-frame clones only, minus some. The DNA gave D and trimming, while V, J and clone size come from that table. This table has about 300,000 clones, around 88% appearing once. This CDR3 contains 13 residues. The germline V gene has CDR1 MNHEY and CDR2 SVGAGI. The V end was cut by 4 bases, the J end by 1 base, with 7 bases between. V gene TRBV6-5 combines with J gene TRBJ1-1; D is ambiguous. This receptor was identified in a woman in her 50s with acute or convalescent COVID-19. The sequenced sample consisted of peripheral blood. In DNA, the CDR3 is TGTGCCAGCAGTTGGGCACGGAACACTGAAGCTTTCTTT. Protein sequence: CASSWARNTEAFF.